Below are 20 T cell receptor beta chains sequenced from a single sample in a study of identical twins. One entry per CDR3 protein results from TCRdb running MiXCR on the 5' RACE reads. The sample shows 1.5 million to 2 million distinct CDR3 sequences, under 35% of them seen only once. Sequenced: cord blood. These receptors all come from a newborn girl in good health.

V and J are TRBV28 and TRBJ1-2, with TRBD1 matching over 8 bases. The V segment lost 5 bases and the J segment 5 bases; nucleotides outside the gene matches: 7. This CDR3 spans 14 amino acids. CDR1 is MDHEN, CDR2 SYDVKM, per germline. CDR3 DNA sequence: TGTGCCAGCAGTCTCGCGGGACAGGTATATGGCTACACCTTC. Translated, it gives CASSLAGQVYGYTF.

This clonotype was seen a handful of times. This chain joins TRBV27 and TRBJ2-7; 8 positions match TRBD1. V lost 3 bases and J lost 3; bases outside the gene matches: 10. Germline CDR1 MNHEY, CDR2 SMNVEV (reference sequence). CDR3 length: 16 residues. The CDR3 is CASSFSTGDMVYEQYF. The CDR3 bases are TGTGCCAGCAGTTTCTCGACAGGGGATATGGTCTACGAGCAGTACTTC.

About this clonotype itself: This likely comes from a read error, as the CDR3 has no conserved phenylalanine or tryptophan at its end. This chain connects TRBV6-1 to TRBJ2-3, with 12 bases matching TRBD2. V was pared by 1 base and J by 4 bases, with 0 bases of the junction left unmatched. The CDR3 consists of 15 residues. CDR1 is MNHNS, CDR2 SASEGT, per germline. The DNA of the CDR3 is TGTGCCAGCAGTGAAGGACTAGCGGGAGCAGATACGCAGTATTAT. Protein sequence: CASSEGLAGADTQYY.

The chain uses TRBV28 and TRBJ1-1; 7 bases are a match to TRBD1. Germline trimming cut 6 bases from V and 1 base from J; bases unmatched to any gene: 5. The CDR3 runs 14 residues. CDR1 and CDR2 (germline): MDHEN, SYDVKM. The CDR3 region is CASRTGQPNTEAFF. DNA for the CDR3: TGTGCCAGCAGGACGGGACAGCCGAACACTGAAGCTTTCTTT.

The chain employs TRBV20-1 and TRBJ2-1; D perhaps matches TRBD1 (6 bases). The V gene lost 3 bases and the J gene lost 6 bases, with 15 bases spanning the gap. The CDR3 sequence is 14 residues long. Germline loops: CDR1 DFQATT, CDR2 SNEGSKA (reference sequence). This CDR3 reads CSARNRVQGNEQFF. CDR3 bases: TGCAGTGCTAGGAACAGGGTGCAAGGCAATGAGCAGTTCTTC.

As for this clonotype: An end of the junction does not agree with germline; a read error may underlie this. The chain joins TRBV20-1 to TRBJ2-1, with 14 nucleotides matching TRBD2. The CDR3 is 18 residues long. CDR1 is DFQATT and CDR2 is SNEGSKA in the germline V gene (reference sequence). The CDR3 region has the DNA TGCAGTGCGTCCCAAAGGACTAGCGGGAGGTCCACCTACAATGAGCGGTTCTTC. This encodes CSASQRTSGRSTYNERFF.

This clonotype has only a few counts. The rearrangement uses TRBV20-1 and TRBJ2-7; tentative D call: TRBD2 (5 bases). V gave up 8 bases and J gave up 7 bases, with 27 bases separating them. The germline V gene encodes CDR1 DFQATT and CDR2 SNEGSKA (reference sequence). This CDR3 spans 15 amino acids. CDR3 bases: TGCAGTTTTGCCCTCCGGGATAAAGTTTACAATGAGCAGTACTTC. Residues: CSFALRDKVYNEQYF.

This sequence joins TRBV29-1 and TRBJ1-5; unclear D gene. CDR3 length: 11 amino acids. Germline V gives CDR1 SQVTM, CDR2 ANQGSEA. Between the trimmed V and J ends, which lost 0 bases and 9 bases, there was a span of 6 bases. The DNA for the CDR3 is TGCAGCGTTGAAGATCCCTCGCCCCAGCATTTT. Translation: CSVEDPSPQHF.

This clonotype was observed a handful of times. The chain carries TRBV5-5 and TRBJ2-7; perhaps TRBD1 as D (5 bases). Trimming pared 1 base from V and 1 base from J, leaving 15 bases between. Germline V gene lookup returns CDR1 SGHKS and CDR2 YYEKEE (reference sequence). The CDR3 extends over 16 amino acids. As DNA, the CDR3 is TGTGCCAGCAGCTTGTTGCAAAGCAAGGGGTCCTACGAGCAGTACTTC. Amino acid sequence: CASSLLQSKGSYEQYF.

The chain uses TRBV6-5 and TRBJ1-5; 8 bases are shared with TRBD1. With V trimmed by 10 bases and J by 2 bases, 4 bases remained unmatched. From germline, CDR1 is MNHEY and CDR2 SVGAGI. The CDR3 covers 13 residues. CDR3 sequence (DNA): TGTGCCACCGGGACAGGCCGCAATCAGCCCCAGCATTTT. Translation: CATGTGRNQPQHF.

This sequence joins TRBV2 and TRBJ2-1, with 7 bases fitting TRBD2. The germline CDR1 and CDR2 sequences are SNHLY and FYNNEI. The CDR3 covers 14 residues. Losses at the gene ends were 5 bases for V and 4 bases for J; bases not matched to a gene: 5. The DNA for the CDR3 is TGTGCCAGCAGTCGGGGAGGGCTTTACAATGAGCAGTTCTTC. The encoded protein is CASSRGGLYNEQFF.

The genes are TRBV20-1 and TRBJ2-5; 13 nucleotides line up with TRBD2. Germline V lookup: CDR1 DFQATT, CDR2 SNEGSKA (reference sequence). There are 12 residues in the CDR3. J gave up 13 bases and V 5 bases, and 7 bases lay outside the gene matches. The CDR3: CSACGTSGETYF. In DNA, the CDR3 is TGCAGTGCTTGTGGGACTAGCGGGGAAACGTACTTC.

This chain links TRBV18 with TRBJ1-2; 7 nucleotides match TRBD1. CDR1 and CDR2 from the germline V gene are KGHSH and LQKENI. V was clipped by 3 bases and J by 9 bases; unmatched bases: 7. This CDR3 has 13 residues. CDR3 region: CASSPGTVPSYTF. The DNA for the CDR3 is TGTGCCAGCTCACCCGGGACAGTTCCAAGCTACACCTTC.

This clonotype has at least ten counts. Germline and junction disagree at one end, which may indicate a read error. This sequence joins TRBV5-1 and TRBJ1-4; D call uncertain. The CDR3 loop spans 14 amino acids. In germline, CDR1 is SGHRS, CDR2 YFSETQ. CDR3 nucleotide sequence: TGTGCCAGCAGCTTATCAGCAACTAATGAAAAACTGTTTTTT. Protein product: CASSLSATNEKLFF.

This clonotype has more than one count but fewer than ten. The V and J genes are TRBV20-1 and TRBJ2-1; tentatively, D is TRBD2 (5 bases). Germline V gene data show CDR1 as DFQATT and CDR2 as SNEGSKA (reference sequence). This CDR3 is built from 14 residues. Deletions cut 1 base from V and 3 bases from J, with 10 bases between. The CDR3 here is CSARAGLVYNEQFF. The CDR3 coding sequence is TGCAGTGCTAGAGCGGGGTTAGTCTACAATGAGCAGTTCTTC.

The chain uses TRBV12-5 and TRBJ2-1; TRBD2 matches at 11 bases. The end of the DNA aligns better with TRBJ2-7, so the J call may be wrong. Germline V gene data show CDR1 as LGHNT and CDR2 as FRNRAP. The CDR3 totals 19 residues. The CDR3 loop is CASGLKLAGDPSSYNEQYF. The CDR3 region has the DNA TGTGCTAGTGGTTTGAAACTAGCGGGGGACCCTAGCTCCTACAATGAGCAGTACTTC.

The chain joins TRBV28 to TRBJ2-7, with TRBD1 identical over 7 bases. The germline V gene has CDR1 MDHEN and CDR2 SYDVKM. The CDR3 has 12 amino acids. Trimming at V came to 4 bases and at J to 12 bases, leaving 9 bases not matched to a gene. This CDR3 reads CASSSPGQRGYF. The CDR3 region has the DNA TGTGCCAGCAGTTCCCCGGGACAGCGAGGGTACTTC.

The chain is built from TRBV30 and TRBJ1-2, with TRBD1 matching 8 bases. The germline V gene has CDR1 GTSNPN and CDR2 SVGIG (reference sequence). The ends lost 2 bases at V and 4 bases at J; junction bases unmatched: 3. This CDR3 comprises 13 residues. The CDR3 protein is CAWSSTGGYGYTF. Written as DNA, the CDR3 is TGTGCCTGGAGTTCCACAGGGGGCTATGGCTACACCTTC.

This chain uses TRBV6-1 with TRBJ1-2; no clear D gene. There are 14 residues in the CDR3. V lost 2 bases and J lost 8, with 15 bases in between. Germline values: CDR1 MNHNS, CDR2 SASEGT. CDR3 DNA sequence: TGTGCCAGCAGTGAACCCCCGAAAGGTCGCGGCTACACCTTC. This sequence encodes CASSEPPKGRGYTF.

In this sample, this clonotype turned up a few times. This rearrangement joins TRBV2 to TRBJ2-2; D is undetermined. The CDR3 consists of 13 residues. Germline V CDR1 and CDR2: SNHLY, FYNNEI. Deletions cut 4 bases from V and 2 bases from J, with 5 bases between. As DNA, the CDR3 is TGTGCCAGCAGTGGGGTAAACACCGGGGAGCTGTTTTTT. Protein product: CASSGVNTGELFF.